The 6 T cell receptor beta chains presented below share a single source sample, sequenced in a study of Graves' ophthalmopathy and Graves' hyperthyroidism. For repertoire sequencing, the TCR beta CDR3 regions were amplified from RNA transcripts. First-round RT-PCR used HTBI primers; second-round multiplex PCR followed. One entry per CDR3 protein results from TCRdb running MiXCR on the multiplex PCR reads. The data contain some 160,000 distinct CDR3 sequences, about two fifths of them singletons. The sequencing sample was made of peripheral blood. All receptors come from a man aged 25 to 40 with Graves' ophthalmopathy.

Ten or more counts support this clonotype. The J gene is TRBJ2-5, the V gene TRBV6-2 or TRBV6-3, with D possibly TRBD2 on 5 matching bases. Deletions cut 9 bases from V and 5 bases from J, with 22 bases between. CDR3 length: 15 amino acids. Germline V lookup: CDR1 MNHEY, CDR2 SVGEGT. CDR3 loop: CASINSGGFQETQYF. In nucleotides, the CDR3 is TGTGCCAGTATCAACTCCGGCGGGTTCCAGGAGACCCAGTACTTC.

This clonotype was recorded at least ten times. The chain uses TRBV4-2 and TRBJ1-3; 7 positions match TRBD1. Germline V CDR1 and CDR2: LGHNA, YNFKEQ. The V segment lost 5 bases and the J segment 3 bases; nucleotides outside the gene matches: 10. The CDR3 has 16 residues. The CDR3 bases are TGTGCCAGCAGCTTCCGACAGGGCGTTGATGGAAACACCATATATTTT. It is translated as CASSFRQGVDGNTIYF.

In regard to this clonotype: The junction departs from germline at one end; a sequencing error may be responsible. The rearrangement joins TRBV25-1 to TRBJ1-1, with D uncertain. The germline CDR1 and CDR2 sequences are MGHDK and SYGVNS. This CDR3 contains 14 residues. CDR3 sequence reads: CTSSGESMNTEAFF. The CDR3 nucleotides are TGTACCAGCAGTGGGGAGAGCATGAACACTGAAGCTTTCTTT.

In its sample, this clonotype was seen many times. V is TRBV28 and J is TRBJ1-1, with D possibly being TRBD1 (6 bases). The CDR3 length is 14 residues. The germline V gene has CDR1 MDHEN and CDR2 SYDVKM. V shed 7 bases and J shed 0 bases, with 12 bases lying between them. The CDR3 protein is CASTPGQLNTEAFF. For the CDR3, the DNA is TGTGCCAGCACCCCCGGACAGTTGAACACTGAAGCTTTCTTT.

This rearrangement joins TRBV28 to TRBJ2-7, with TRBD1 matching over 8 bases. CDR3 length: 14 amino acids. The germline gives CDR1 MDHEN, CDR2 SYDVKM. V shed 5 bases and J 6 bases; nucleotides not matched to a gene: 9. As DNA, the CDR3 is TGTGCCAGCAGTCGGACAGGGATCTTTTCCGAGCAGTACTTC. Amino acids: CASSRTGIFSEQYF.

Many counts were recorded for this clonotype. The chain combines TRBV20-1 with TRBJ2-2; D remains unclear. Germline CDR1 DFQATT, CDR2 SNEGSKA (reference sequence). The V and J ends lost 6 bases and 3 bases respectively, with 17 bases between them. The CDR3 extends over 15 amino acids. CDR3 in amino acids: CSAKSYGSDTGELFF. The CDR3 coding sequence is TGCAGTGCCAAGTCCTACGGGTCAGACACCGGGGAGCTGTTTTTT.